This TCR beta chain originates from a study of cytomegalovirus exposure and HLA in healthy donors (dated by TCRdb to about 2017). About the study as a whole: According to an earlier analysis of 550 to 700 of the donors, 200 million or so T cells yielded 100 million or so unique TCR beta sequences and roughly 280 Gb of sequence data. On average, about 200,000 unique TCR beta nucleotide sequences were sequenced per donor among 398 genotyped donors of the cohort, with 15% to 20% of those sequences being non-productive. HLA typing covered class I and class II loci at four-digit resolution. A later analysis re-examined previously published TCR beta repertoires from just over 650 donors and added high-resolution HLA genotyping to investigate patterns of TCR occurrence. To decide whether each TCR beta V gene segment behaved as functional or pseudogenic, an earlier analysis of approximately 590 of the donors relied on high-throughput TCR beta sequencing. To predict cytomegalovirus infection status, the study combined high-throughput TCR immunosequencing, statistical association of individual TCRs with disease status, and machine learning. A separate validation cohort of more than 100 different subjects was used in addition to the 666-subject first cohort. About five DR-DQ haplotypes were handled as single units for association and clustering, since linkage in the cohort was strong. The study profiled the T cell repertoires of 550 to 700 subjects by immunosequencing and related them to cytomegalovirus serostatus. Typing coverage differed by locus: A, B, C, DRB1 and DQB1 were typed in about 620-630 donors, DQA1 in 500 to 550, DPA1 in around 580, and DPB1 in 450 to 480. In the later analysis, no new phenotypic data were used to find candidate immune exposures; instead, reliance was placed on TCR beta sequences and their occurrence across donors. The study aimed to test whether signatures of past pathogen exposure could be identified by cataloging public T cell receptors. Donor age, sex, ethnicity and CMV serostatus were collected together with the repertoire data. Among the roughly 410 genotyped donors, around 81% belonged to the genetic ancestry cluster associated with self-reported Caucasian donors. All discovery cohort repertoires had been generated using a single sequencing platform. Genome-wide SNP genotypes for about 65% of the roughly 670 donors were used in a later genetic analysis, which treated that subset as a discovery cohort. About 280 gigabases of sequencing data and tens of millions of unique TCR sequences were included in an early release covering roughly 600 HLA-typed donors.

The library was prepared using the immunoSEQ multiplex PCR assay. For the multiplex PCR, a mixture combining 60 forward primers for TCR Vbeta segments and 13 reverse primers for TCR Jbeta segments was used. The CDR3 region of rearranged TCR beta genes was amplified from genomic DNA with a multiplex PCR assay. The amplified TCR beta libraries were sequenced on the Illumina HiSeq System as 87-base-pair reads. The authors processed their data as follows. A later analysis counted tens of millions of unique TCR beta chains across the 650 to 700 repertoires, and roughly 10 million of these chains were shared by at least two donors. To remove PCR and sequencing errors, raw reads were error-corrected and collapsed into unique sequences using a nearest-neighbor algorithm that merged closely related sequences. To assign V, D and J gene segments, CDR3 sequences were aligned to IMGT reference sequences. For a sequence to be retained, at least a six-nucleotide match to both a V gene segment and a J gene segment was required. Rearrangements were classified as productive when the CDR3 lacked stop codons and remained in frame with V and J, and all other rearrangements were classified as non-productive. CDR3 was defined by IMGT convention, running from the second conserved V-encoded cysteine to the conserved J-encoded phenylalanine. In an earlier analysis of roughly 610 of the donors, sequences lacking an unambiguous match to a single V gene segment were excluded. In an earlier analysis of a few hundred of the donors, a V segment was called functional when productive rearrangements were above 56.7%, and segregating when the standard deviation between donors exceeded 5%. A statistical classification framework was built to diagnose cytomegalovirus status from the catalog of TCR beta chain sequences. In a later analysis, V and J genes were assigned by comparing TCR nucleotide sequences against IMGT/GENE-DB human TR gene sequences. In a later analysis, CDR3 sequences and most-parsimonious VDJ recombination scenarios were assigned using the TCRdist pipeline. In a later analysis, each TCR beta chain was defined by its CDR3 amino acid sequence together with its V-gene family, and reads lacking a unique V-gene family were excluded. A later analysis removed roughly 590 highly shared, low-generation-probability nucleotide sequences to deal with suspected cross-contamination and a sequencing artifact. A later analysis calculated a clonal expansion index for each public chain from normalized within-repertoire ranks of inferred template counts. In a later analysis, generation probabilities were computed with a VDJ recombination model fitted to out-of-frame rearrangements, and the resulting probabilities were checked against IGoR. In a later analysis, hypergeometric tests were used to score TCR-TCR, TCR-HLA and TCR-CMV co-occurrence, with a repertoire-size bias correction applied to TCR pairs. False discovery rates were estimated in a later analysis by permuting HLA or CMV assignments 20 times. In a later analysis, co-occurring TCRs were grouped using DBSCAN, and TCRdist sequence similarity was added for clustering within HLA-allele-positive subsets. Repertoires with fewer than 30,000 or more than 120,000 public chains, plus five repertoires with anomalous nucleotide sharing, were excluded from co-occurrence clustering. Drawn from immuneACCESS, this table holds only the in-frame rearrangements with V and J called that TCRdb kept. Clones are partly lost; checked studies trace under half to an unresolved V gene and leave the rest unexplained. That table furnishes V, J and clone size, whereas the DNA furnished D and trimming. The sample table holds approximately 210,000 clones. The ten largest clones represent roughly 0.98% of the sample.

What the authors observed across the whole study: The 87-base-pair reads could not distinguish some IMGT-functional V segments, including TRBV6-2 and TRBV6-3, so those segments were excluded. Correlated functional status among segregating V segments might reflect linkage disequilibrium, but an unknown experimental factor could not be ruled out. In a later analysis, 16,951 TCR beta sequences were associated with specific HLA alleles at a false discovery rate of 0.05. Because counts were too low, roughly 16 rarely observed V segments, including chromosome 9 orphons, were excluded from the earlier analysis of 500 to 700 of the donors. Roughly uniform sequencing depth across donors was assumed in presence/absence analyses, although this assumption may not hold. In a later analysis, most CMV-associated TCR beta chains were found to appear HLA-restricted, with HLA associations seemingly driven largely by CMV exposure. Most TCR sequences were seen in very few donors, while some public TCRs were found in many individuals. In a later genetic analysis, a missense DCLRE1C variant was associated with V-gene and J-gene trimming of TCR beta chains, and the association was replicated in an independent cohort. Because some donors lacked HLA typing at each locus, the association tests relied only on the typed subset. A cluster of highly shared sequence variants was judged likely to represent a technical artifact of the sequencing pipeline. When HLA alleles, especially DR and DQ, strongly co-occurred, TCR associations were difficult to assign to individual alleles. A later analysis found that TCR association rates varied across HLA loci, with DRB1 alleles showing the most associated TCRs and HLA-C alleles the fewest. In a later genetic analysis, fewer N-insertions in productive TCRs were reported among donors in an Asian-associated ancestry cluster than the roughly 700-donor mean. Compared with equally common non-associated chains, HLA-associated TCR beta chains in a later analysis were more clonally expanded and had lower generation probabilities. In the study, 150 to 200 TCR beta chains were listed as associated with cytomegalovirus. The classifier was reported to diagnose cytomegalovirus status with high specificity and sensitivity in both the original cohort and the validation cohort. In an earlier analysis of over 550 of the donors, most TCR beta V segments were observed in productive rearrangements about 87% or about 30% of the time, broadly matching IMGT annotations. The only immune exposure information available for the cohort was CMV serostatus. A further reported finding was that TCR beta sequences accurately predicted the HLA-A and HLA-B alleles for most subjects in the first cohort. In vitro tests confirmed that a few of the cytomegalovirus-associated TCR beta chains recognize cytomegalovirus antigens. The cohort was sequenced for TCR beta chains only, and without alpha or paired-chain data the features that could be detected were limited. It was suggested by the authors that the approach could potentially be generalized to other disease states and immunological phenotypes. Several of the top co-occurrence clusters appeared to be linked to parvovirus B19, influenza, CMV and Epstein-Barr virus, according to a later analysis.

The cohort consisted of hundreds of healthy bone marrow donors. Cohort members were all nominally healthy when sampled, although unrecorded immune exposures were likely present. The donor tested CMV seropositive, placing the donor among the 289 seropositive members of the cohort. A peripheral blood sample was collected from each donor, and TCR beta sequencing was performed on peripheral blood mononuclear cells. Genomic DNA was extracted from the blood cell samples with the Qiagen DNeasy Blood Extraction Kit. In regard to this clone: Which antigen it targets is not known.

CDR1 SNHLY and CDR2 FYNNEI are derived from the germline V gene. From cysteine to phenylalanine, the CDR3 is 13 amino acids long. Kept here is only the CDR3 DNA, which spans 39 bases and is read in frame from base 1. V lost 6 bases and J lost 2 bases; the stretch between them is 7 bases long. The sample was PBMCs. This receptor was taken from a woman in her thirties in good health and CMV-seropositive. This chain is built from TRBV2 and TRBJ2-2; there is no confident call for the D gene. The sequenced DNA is TGTGCCAGCAGGATAGAAAACACCGGGGAGCTGTTTTTT. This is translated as CASRIENTGELFF.